This T cell receptor beta chain was recovered during a study of T-cell reconstitution after alpha-beta-depleted transplantation in children. Only a few counts were recorded for this clonotype. Preparation of the TCRbeta library used unique molecular identifiers. TCRdb redid the calling of the PCR reads with MiXCR, one entry per CDR3 protein. The sample gives some 290,000 distinct CDR3 sequences, approximately 23% of which show up once; roughly 11% is in the top ten. The germline CDR1 and CDR2 sequences are SGHAT and FQDESV (reference sequence). The CDR3 runs to 14 residues. The germline V and J ends were trimmed by 7 bases and 5 bases, with 17 bases remaining between them.

The sequence came from a male patient between 10 and 17 years old who had a stem cell transplant for acute lymphoblastic leukemia, so the T cells may come from the graft donor. J is TRBJ1-1 and V is TRBV11-1; D is possibly TRBD1 (6 bases). Specimen: PBMCs, mostly from graft donor cells, collected 180 days after TCRalphabeta/CD19-depleted stem cell transplant. CDR3 protein: CASTLQGGTTEAFF. The CDR3 DNA sequence: TGTGCCAGCACCCTACAGGGCGGCACTACTGAAGCTTTCTTT.